This is a list of T cell receptor beta chains from one sample in a study of T-cell reconstitution after alpha-beta-depleted transplantation in children. From the PCR reads, TCRdb called clonotypes with MiXCR, one entry per CDR3 protein. The sample lists 300,000 to 350,000 distinct CDR3 sequences; 15% to 20% were seen once. The source material was PBMCs, mostly from graft donor cells, sampled 360 days after TCRalphabeta/CD19-depleted stem cell transplant. The receptor source for this set is a male patient between 2 and 10 years old who had a stem cell transplant for acute lymphoblastic leukemia, so the T cells may come from the graft donor. Each CDR3 is given with its conserved first and last residue. Fields, in order: J gene, clone size, V gene, D gene, CDR3 DNA, CDR3 protein. A D gene is named only where the DNA matches it firmly. Not all rows give a size; the values are once, few, many and, for expanded clones, a class.

J: TRBJ1-1
size: few
V: TRBV29-1
D: .
DNA: TGCAGCGTTTTTGGATGGGCGCTCAGGGTCCCCATGAACACTGAAGCTTTCTTT
CDR3: CSVFGWALRVPMNTEAFF

J: TRBJ2-1
size: .
V: TRBV20-1
D: .
DNA: TGCAGTGCTACAGCCAATGAGCAGTTCTTC
CDR3: CSATANEQFF

J: TRBJ1-5
size: .
V: TRBV7-2
D: .
DNA: TGTGCCAGCAGCCCTGGGGGCCCGCCCCAGCATTTT
CDR3: CASSPGGPPQHF

J: TRBJ2-2
size: .
V: TRBV6-2/TRBV6-3
D: .
DNA: TGTGCCAGCAGTCTCCAATCGGAGCCCGGGGAGCTGTTTTTT
CDR3: CASSLQSEPGELFF

J: TRBJ2-1
size: .
V: TRBV6-2/TRBV6-3
D: TRBD2
DNA: TGTGCCAGCAGTCGGACTAGATTAGGTCACAATGAGCAGTTCTTC
CDR3: CASSRTRLGHNEQFF

J: TRBJ1-2
size: medium-sized
V: TRBV24-1
D: .
DNA: TGTGCCACCAGTGATTTTTCCAGAGAATATGGCTACACCTTC
CDR3: CATSDFSREYGYTF

J: TRBJ2-5
size: .
V: TRBV11-2
D: .
DNA: TGTGCCAGCAGGATGGCCCCCTCGCGCCGGCTGTACCAAGAGACCCAGTACTTC
CDR3: CASRMAPSRRLYQETQYF

J: TRBJ2-1
size: many
V: TRBV5-1
D: .
DNA: TGCGCCAGCAGCTTGGGGACCCTATCTTCCTACAATGAGCAGTTCTTC
CDR3: CASSLGTLSSYNEQFF

J: TRBJ1-6
size: .
V: TRBV20-1
D: TRBD1
DNA: TGCAGTGCTAGAGTTCGGACAGGCCAGAATTCACCCCTCCACTTT
CDR3: CSARVRTGQNSPLHF

J: TRBJ1-5
size: many
V: TRBV6-2/TRBV6-3
D: .
DNA: TGTGCCAGCAGTACCACTAGAGGATTGTACAGCAATCAGCCCCAGCATTTT
CDR3: CASSTTRGLYSNQPQHF

J: TRBJ1-1
size: few
V: TRBV20-1
D: TRBD1
DNA: TGCAGTGCTGCAGGGGGCCCGAACACTGAAGCTTTCTTT
CDR3: CSAAGGPNTEAFF

J: TRBJ2-3
size: .
V: TRBV6-5
D: .
DNA: TGTGCCAGCAGTTGGGGCGGGGCTAGCACAGATACGCAGTATTTT
CDR3: CASSWGGASTDTQYF

J: TRBJ2-1
size: .
V: TRBV27
D: TRBD1
DNA: TGTGCCAGCAGTTTAAGGCGGACAGGGGGCTACAATGAGCAGTTCTTC
CDR3: CASSLRRTGGYNEQFF

J: TRBJ2-3
size: many
V: TRBV20-1
D: TRBD1
DNA: TGCAGTGCCACTACCCCGACAGGGGACACAGATACGCAGTATTTT
CDR3: CSATTPTGDTDTQYF

J: TRBJ2-5
size: few
V: TRBV5-1
D: .
DNA: TGCGCCAGCAGCTTACTTGGAGGTGGAGGGCAAGAGACCCAGTACTTC
CDR3: CASSLLGGGGQETQYF

J: TRBJ2-2
size: many
V: TRBV7-9
D: TRBD2
DNA: TGTGCCAGCAGTGGAGCGGGATTGAACACCGGGGAGCTGTTTTTT
CDR3: CASSGAGLNTGELFF

J: TRBJ2-1
size: .
V: TRBV10-3
D: .
DNA: TGTGCCATCAATGGGGTCAGCGACAATGAGCAGTTCTTC
CDR3: CAINGVSDNEQFF

J: TRBJ2-3
size: few
V: TRBV28
D: .
DNA: TGTGCCAGCACCGACGGAGTGGGGAGGTATTTT
CDR3: CASTDGVGRYF

J: TRBJ2-1
size: few
V: TRBV12-3/TRBV12-4
D: TRBD1
DNA: TGTGCCAGCAGTCTCTTACCGGGACAGAGGTTCAATGAGCAGTTCTTC
CDR3: CASSLLPGQRFNEQFF

J: TRBJ2-7
size: few
V: TRBV6-1
D: .
DNA: TGTGCCAGGGCCAGAATGGGGGAACGCTCCTACGAGCAGTACTTC
CDR3: CARARMGERSYEQYF

J: TRBJ2-1
size: few
V: TRBV5-1
D: .
DNA: TGCGCCAGCAGCTTCGTCAACAATGAGCAGTTCTTC
CDR3: CASSFVNNEQFF

J: TRBJ2-5
size: .
V: TRBV9
D: TRBD2
DNA: TGTGCCAGCAGCGTGTTAGCGGGGGAAGAGACCCAGTACTTC
CDR3: CASSVLAGEETQYF

J: TRBJ2-6
size: .
V: TRBV20-1
D: .
DNA: TGCAGTGCTAGAGTTCTCGGGAGAAGCTCTGGGGCCAACGTCCTGACTTTC
CDR3: CSARVLGRSSGANVLTF

J: TRBJ2-5
size: .
V: TRBV7-9
D: .
DNA: TGTGCCAGCAGCCTAAGGGCCCTTAGGGTCCAAGAGACCCAGTACTTC
CDR3: CASSLRALRVQETQYF

J: TRBJ1-1
size: .
V: TRBV5-4
D: .
DNA: TGTGCCAGCAGCTTGCAAGGGGCCTATCCTACGAACACTGAAGCTTTCTTT
CDR3: CASSLQGAYPTNTEAFF

J: TRBJ2-2
size: .
V: TRBV11-2
D: TRBD1
DNA: TGTGCCAGCAGCTCGCCCCAACCGGGACAGGGCGTCCCCGGGGAGCTGTTTTTT
CDR3: CASSSPQPGQGVPGELFF

J: TRBJ2-1
size: .
V: TRBV5-6
D: TRBD2
DNA: TGTGCCAGCAATAAATTAGCGGGGATCAATCGCTACAATGAGCAGTTCTTC
CDR3: CASNKLAGINRYNEQFF

J: TRBJ2-3
size: .
V: TRBV4-3
D: .
DNA: TGCGCCAGCAGCCAGGCTAGCACAGATACGCAGTATTTT
CDR3: CASSQASTDTQYF

J: TRBJ1-4
size: few
V: TRBV12-3/TRBV12-4
D: TRBD1
DNA: TGTGCCAGCAGCCTCCGCCGGGACAGGGAAAAACTGTTTTTT
CDR3: CASSLRRDREKLFF

J: TRBJ1-6
size: many
V: TRBV13
D: .
DNA: TGTGCCAGCAGCTTTAATTCACCCCTCCACTTT
CDR3: CASSFNSPLHF

J: TRBJ2-7
size: .
V: TRBV6-2/TRBV6-3
D: TRBD2
DNA: TGTGCCAGCAGCTTCGGACTAGCGGTGACCTACGAGCAGTACTTC
CDR3: CASSFGLAVTYEQYF

J: TRBJ1-4
size: few
V: TRBV28
D: .
DNA: TGTGCCAGCAGGCCACCCCTTGGAAAACTGTTTTTT
CDR3: CASRPPLGKLFF

J: TRBJ2-1
size: many
V: TRBV6-5
D: TRBD2
DNA: TGTGCCAGCAGTCGGCCAGGACTAGCGGGTTATGAGCAGTTCTTC
CDR3: CASSRPGLAGYEQFF

J: TRBJ2-3
size: many
V: TRBV5-6
D: .
DNA: TGTGCCAGCAGCCCCGCCGGGGCTCGCAGAGATACGCAGTATTTT
CDR3: CASSPAGARRDTQYF

J: TRBJ1-2
size: few
V: TRBV4-2
D: TRBD1
DNA: TGTGCCAGCAGCCCAAGGTCCACCTCCCCACAGGGGGATGGCTACACCTTC
CDR3: CASSPRSTSPQGDGYTF

J: TRBJ2-3
size: many
V: TRBV7-3
D: .
DNA: TGTGCCAGCAGCTCTAATCGGAGCCCTGCCACAGATACGCAGTATTTT
CDR3: CASSSNRSPATDTQYF

J: TRBJ2-7
size: few
V: TRBV12-3/TRBV12-4
D: .
DNA: TGTGCCAGCGGACTGAATCCCTTCTACGAGCAGTACTTC
CDR3: CASGLNPFYEQYF

J: TRBJ2-1
size: few
V: TRBV7-9
D: .
DNA: TGTGCCAGCAGCTTAGTTTGGCCCAATGAGCAGTTCTTC
CDR3: CASSLVWPNEQFF

J: TRBJ1-1
size: few
V: TRBV5-5
D: .
DNA: TGTGCCAGCAGCTCCGGTTGGGTGGCAAACACTGAAGCTTTCTTT
CDR3: CASSSGWVANTEAFF

J: TRBJ2-5
size: few
V: TRBV5-1
D: .
DNA: TGCGCCAGCAACCGGGGACGGGTCCAAGAGACCCAGTACTTC
CDR3: CASNRGRVQETQYF

J: TRBJ2-1
size: .
V: TRBV29-1
D: .
DNA: TGCAGCGTTGTACCGGGACAGGGTCCGGCTAGCGGGACAAATGAGCAGTTCTTC
CDR3: CSVVPGQGPASGTNEQFF

J: TRBJ1-5
size: many
V: TRBV6-6
D: .
DNA: TGTGCCAGCAGTTCTACGGGTCAGCCCCAGCATTTT
CDR3: CASSSTGQPQHF